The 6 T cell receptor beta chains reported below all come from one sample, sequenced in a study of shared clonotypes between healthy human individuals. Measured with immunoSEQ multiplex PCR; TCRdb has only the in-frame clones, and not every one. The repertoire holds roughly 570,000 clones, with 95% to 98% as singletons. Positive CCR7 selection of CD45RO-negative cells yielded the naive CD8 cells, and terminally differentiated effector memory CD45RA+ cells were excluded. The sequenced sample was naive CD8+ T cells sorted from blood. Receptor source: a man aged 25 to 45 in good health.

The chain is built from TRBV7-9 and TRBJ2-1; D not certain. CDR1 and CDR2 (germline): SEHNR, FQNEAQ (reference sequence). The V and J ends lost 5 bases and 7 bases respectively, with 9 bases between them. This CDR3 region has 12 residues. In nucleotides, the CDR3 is TGTGCCAGCAGCCGACGGGCTAATGAGCAGTTCTTC. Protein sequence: CASSRRANEQFF.

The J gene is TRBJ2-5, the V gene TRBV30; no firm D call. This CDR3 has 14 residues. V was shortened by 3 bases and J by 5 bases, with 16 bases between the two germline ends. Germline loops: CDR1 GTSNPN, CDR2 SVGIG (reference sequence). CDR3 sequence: CAWSGLVSVETQYF. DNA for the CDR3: TGTGCCTGGAGCGGCCTCGTTTCAGTCGAGACCCAGTACTTC.

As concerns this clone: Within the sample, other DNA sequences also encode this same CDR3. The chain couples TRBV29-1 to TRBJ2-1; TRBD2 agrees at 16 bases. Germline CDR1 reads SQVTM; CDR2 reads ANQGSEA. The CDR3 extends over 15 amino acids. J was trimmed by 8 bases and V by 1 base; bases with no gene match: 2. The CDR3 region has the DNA TGCAGCGTTGAAGGGGGACTAGCGGGAGGGTATGAGCAGTTCTTC. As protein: CSVEGGLAGGYEQFF.

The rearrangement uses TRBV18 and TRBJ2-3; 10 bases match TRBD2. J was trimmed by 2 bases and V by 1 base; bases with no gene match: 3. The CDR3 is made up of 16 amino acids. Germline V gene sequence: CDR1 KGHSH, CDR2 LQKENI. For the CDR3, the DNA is TGTGCCAGCTCACCACGACTAGCGGGTTACACAGATACGCAGTATTTT. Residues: CASSPRLAGYTDTQYF.

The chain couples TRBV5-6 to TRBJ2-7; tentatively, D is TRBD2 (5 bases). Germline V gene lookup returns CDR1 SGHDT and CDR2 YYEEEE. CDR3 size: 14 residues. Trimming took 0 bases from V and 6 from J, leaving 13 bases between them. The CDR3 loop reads CASSLAPPAGEQYF. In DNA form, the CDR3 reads TGTGCCAGCAGCTTGGCTCCCCCGGCGGGCGAGCAGTACTTC.

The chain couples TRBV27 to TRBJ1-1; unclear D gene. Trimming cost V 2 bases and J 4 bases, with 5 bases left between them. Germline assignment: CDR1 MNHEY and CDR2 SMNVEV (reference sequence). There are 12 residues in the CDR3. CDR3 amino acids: CASSLTGTEAFF. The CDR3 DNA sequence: TGTGCCAGCAGTTTAACGGGCACTGAAGCTTTCTTT.